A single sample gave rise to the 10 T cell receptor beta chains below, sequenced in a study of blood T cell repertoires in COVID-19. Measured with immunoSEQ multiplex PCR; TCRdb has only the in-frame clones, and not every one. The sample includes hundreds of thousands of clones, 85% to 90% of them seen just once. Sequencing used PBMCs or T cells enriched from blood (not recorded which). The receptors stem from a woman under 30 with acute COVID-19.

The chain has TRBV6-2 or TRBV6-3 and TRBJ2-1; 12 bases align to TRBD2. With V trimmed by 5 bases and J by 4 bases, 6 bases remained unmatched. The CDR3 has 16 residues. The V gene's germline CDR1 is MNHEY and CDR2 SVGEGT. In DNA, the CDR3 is TGTGCCAGCAGTCTAGCGGGAGGGGGACAGTACAATGAGCAGTTCTTC. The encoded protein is CASSLAGGGQYNEQFF.

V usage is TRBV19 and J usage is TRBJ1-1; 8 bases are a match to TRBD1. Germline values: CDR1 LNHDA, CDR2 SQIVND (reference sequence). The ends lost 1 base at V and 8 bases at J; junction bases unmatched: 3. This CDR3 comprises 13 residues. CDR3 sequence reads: CASSIVQGAEAFF. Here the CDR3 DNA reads TGTGCCAGTAGTATAGTCCAGGGGGCGGAAGCTTTCTTT.

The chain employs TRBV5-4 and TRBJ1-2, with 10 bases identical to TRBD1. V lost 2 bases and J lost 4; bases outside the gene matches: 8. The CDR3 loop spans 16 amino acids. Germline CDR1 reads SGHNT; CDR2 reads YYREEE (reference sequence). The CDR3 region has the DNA TGTGCCAGCAGCTTTCCGGGACAGGGGCCGATCTATGGCTACACCTTC. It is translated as CASSFPGQGPIYGYTF.

The CDR3 region has the DNA TGTGCCAGTAGTAGAACCGGGACAGGGAATGAAAAACTGTTTTTT. Its protein product is CASSRTGTGNEKLFF. This sequence joins TRBV19 and TRBJ1-4; 9 bases fit TRBD1. J gave up 5 bases and V 4 bases, and 5 bases lay outside the gene matches. The length of the CDR3 is 15 residues. Germline V gene sequence: CDR1 LNHDA, CDR2 SQIVND (reference sequence).

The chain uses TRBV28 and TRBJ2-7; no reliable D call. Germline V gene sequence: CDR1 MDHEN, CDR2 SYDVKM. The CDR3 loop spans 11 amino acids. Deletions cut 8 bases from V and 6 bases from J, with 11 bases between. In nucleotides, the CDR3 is TGTGCCAGCTATCAAAGCCCCGAGCAGTACTTC. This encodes CASYQSPEQYF.

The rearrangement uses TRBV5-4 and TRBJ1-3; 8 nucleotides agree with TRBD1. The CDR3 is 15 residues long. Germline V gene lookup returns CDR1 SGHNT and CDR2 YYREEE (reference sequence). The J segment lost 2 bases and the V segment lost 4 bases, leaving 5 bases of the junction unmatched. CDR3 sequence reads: CASSVDRGTGNTIYF. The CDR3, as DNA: TGTGCCAGCAGCGTAGACAGGGGAACTGGAAACACCATATATTTT.

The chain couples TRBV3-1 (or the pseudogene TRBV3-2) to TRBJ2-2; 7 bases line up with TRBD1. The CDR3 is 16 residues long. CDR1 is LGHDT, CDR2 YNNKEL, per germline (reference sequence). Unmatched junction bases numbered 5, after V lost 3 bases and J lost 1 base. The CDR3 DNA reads TGTGCCAGCAGCCATGCTGGGACAGTGAACACCGGGGAGCTGTTTTTT. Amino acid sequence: CASSHAGTVNTGELFF.

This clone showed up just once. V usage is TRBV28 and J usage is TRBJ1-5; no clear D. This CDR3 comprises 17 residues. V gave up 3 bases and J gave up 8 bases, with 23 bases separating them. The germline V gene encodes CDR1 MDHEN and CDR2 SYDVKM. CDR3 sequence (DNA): TGTGCCAGCAGTTTCACCCCCGTTTACTTAAGCGAAAAGCCCCAGCATTTT. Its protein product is CASSFTPVYLSEKPQHF.

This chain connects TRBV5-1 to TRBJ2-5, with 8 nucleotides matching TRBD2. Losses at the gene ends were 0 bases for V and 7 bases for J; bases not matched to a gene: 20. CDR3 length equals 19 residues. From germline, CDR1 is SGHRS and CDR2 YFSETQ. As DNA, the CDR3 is TGCGCCAGCAGCTTGGAGGATTTTGGACTAGCCGCCCAGAGAGGGACCCAGTACTTC. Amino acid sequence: CASSLEDFGLAAQRGTQYF.

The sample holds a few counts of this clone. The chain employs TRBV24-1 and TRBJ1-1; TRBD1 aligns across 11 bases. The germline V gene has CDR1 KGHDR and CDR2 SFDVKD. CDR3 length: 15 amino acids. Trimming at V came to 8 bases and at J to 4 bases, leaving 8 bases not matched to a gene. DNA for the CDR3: TGTGCCACCATTGGACAGGGGGCGCGGGGCACTGAAGCTTTCTTT. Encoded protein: CATIGQGARGTEAFF.